Presented here are 29 T cell receptor beta chains from one specimen sequenced in a study of cytomegalovirus exposure and HLA in healthy donors listed by TCRdb under 2017. Libraries were constructed by the immunoSEQ multiplex PCR assay. The multiplex PCR relied on a mix of 60 forward primers for TCR Vbeta segments and 13 reverse primers for TCR Jbeta segments. This immuneACCESS table, as held by TCRdb, lists in-frame sequences with V and J called but not all clones. Of the missing ones, under half trace to an unresolved V gene in checked studies; the others have no known cause. The table for this sample lists 70,000 to 95,000 clones; 80% of them were counted only once. The top ten clones comprise 2% of the sample. The source material was PBMCs. The origin of the receptors is a man between 18 and 29 years old in good health and CMV-seronegative.

The chain links TRBV6-5 to TRBJ2-4; tentatively, D is TRBD1 (6 bases). This CDR3 has 15 amino acids. Deletions cut 8 bases from V and 1 base from J, with 15 bases between. The germline V gene has CDR1 MNHEY and CDR2 SVGAGI. CDR3 loop: CASGSGDFAKNIQYF. DNA of the CDR3: TGTGCCAGCGGTTCAGGGGATTTCGCCAAAAACATTCAGTACTTC.

This clone has a handful of counts. V gene TRBV7-9 combines with J gene TRBJ1-1; 7 bases are a match to TRBD1. The CDR3 is 15 residues long. The germline V gene has CDR1 SEHNR and CDR2 FQNEAQ (reference sequence). The trim removed 4 bases at V and 2 bases at J, leaving 7 bases unmatched. The chain's CDR3 is CASSSRGTANTEAFF. CDR3 nucleotide sequence: TGTGCCAGCAGCTCCCGGGGGACAGCTAACACTGAAGCTTTCTTT.

J is TRBJ2-5 and V is TRBV18; possibly TRBD1 for D (6 bases). CDR1 KGHSH and CDR2 LQKENI come from the germline V gene. The CDR3 covers 14 residues. The V and J ends lost 4 bases and 5 bases respectively, with 14 bases between them. The CDR3 bases are TGTGCCAGCTCACAGACAGGACTGGGGGAGACCCAGTACTTC. Translated, it gives CASSQTGLGETQYF.

This sequence joins TRBV5-6 and TRBJ1-5, with D perhaps matching TRBD1 (5 bases). There are 13 residues in the CDR3. Trimming stripped 0 bases from V and 7 bases from J, with 8 bases between. Germline assignment: CDR1 SGHDT and CDR2 YYEEEE. The CDR3: CASSLAGYQPQHF. CDR3 nucleotides: TGTGCCAGCAGCTTGGCAGGGTACCAGCCCCAGCATTTT.

This sequence joins TRBV7-8 and TRBJ2-2; weak D call: TRBD1 (6 bases). The germline V gene has CDR1 SGHVS and CDR2 FQNEAQ. V lost 1 base and J lost 8, with 14 bases in between. The CDR3 contains 15 residues. CDR3 protein: CASSLEARGLGELFF. The CDR3 nucleotides are TGTGCCAGCAGCTTAGAGGCCAGGGGATTAGGGGAGCTGTTTTTT. Together with reference TRBV7-8 and TRBJ2-2, the CDR3 gives the full variable domain: GAGVSQSPRYKVAKRGQDVALRCDPISGHVSLFWYQQALGQGPEFLTYFQNEAQLDKSGLPSDRFFAERPEGSVSTLKIQRTQQEDSAVYLCASSLEARGLGELFFGEGSRLTVL.

On this clone: The junction departs from the called germline gene at one end, perhaps through a read error. This chain uses TRBV7-9 with TRBJ2-7, with 9 bases lining up with TRBD2. Germline CDR1 reads SEHNR; CDR2 reads FQNEAQ (reference sequence). This CDR3 contains 13 residues. The DNA for the CDR3 is TGTTCCAGCGGGCTCCGCGGGGGGGCCCAACAGTACTTC. It is translated as CSSGLRGGAQQYF.

In DNA form, the CDR3 reads TGTGCCAGCAGCCCCTTTAAGGGGGGGCCCCATGAGCAGTTCTTC. Protein: CASSPFKGGPHEQFF. J is TRBJ2-1 and V is TRBV11-3; possible D gene TRBD2, 7 bases. Germline V gene data show CDR1 as SGHNT and CDR2 as YENEEA. CDR3 length: 15 residues. Trimming left V 5 bases short and J 8 bases short, with 19 bases between. Together with reference TRBV11-3 and TRBJ2-1, the CDR3 gives the full variable domain: EAGVVQSPRYKIIEKKQPVAFWCNPISGHNTLYWYLQNLGQGPELLIRYENEEAVDDSQLPKDRFSAERLKGVDSTLKIQPAELGDSAVYLCASSPFKGGPHEQFFGPGTRLTVL.

DNA for the CDR3: TGCGCCAGCAGCCCTCAAAGGGGACAGGGGCCTCACCGCTCCTACAATGAGCAGTTCTTC. It yields the protein CASSPQRGQGPHRSYNEQFF. This sequence joins TRBV5-1 and TRBJ2-1; the match to TRBD1 covers 10 bases. The germline V gene encodes CDR1 SGHRS and CDR2 YFSETQ. The CDR3 is made up of 20 amino acids. J gave up 0 bases and V 4 bases, and 16 bases lay outside the gene matches. Combining the CDR3 with reference TRBV5-1 and TRBJ2-1 gives the whole variable domain KAGVTQTPRYLIKTRGQQVTLSCSPISGHRSVSWYQQTPGQGLQFLFEYFSETQRNKGNFPGRFSGRQFSNSRSEMNVSTLELGDSALYLCASSPQRGQGPHRSYNEQFFGPGTRLTVL.

The rearrangement links TRBV7-8 to TRBJ1-2; D remains unclear. The V gene lost 3 bases and the J gene lost 2 bases, with 10 bases spanning the gap. This CDR3 region has 14 residues. Germline V gene data show CDR1 as SGHVS and CDR2 as FQNEAQ. This CDR3 reads CASSLTELNYGYTF. In nucleotides, the CDR3 is TGTGCCAGCAGCTTGACGGAGCTCAACTATGGCTACACCTTC.

V gene TRBV10-3 combines with J gene TRBJ2-1, with 8 nucleotides matching TRBD2. The CDR3 has 17 residues. V shed 10 bases, J shed 7 bases, and the junction held 21 bases outside the gene matches. CDR1 and CDR2 from the germline V gene are ENHRY and SYGVKD. The CDR3 protein is CATAPLARGGPRNEQFF. The CDR3 DNA sequence: TGTGCCACCGCACCGCTGGCACGGGGGGGGCCGAGGAATGAGCAGTTCTTC.

The chain combines TRBV19 with TRBJ2-1, with D unclear. CDR1 LNHDA and CDR2 SQIVND come from the germline V gene (reference sequence). The ends were cut back, 3 bases at V and 7 bases at J, with 19 bases in the middle. The CDR3 contains 16 residues. This CDR3 is CASSITLSRLWNEQFF. CDR3 nucleotides: TGTGCCAGTAGTATCACCCTCTCCAGGTTATGGAATGAGCAGTTCTTC.

The rearrangement uses TRBV6-5 and TRBJ2-2, with D maybe TRBD2 (6 bases). Germline-derived CDR1 and CDR2 are MNHEY and SVGAGI. Trimming removed 6 bases from V and 6 bases from J, with 11 bases in between. The CDR3 is 13 amino acids. CDR3 amino acids: CASRPPGAGELFF. DNA for the CDR3: TGTGCCAGCAGGCCTCCGGGGGCCGGGGAGCTGTTTTTT.

The V and J genes are TRBV7-9 and TRBJ2-7; TRBD1 might be the D (7 bases). The CDR3 consists of 14 residues. The germline V gene has CDR1 SEHNR and CDR2 FQNEAQ (reference sequence). V was shortened by 3 bases and J by 1 base, with 10 bases between the two germline ends. DNA of the CDR3: TGTGCCAGCAGCTTGGCAGGGGGGTCCTACGAGCAGTACTTC. As protein: CASSLAGGSYEQYF.

This clone was seen only once. The chain uses TRBV12-2 and TRBJ2-1; no check of the table's D call, TRBD2, against the DNA was made. TRBV12-2 is labeled a pseudogene. This CDR3 comprises 18 residues. The CDR3 loop is CASRLDRWGTSAYNEQFF. DNA of the CDR3: TGTGCAAGTCGCTTAGACCGATGGGGGACTAGCGCGTACAATGAGCAGTTCTTC.

In its sample, this clone was seen once. The J gene is TRBJ2-1, the V gene TRBV9, with TRBD1 identical over 7 bases. This CDR3 spans 17 amino acids. Germline-derived CDR1 and CDR2 are SGDLS and YYNGEE. The V segment lost 0 bases and the J segment 3 bases; nucleotides outside the gene matches: 9. The CDR3 nucleotides are TGTGCCAGCAGCGTAGACCCAGGGGGTGACGTCTACAATGAGCAGTTCTTC. Translating gives CASSVDPGGDVYNEQFF.

The chain is built from TRBV5-1 and TRBJ1-2, with D perhaps TRBD1 (5 bases). The ends were cut back, 0 bases at V and 8 bases at J, with 8 bases in the middle. Germline CDR1 and CDR2: SGHRS and YFSETQ. This CDR3 is 12 amino acids long. CDR3: CASSLEGAGYTF. The CDR3 bases are TGCGCCAGCAGCTTGGAAGGGGCGGGCTACACCTTC.

The chain combines TRBV9 with TRBJ1-4, with 9 bases identical to TRBD1. J was trimmed by 6 bases and V by 3 bases; bases with no gene match: 18. CDR3 length equals 19 residues. Germline CDR1 SGDLS, CDR2 YYNGEE. The CDR3 loop is CASSGRDWTGVEGDEKLFF. CDR3 nucleotide sequence: TGTGCCAGCAGCGGTCGCGATTGGACAGGGGTTGAGGGGGATGAAAAACTGTTTTTT.

This clone was seen just once. The rearrangement joins TRBV11-2 to TRBJ1-1, with a weak D call TRBD1 (6 bases). The CDR3 spans 15 residues. The V gene's germline CDR1 is SGHAT and CDR2 FQNNGV. The germline V and J ends were trimmed by 2 bases and 1 base, with 11 bases remaining between them. The chain's CDR3 is CASSLQRTANTEAFF. The DNA of the CDR3 is TGTGCCAGCAGCTTACAGAGGACAGCGAACACTGAAGCTTTCTTT. Filled out from reference TRBV11-2 and TRBJ1-1, the complete variable domain reads EAGVAQSPRYKIIEKRQSVAFWCNPISGHATLYWYQQILGQGPKLLIQFQNNGVVDDSQLPKDRFSAERLKGVDSTLKIQPAKLEDSAVYLCASSLQRTANTEAFFGQGTRLTVV.

DNA of the CDR3: TGTGCCAGCAAAAACAGGGAGAACACTGAAGCTTTCTTT. Its translation is CASKNRENTEAFF. The chain uses TRBV6-4 and TRBJ1-1; possibly TRBD1 for D (6 bases). The CDR3 is 13 amino acids. Germline CDR1 reads MRHNA; CDR2 reads SNTAGT. With 7 bases removed from V and 1 base from J, the gap between germline ends came to 10 bases.

The V and J genes are TRBV18 and TRBJ2-5; TRBD2 agrees at 8 bases. The CDR3 loop spans 15 amino acids. The V gene end was trimmed by 2 bases and the J gene end by 1 base; junction bases not matched to a gene: 3. Germline assignment: CDR1 KGHSH and CDR2 LQKENI. The DNA for the CDR3 is TGTGCCAGCTCACCAACTAGCGGCTTCCAAGAGACCCAGTACTTC. This encodes CASSPTSGFQETQYF. The whole variable domain, filled in from reference TRBV18 and TRBJ2-5, reads NAGVMQNPRHLVRRRGQEARLRCSPMKGHSHVYWYRQLPEEGLKFMVYLQKENIIDESGMPKERFSAEFPKEGPSILRIQQVVRGDSAAYFCASSPTSGFQETQYFGPGTRLLVL.

J is TRBJ2-3 and V is TRBV9, with 9 bases identical to TRBD1. This CDR3 spans 15 amino acids. V was clipped by 4 bases and J by 3 bases; unmatched bases: 6. From germline, CDR1 is SGDLS and CDR2 YYNGEE. CDR3 loop: CASSPRGQGTDTQYF. The CDR3 DNA sequence: TGTGCCAGCAGCCCGCGGGGACAGGGAACAGATACGCAGTATTTT.

The genes are TRBV10-3 and TRBJ2-7; D is possibly TRBD2 (6 bases). Trimming took 6 bases from V and 0 from J, leaving 15 bases between them. Germline V gene data show CDR1 as ENHRY and CDR2 as SYGVKD. The CDR3 contains 15 residues. This CDR3 reads CAIRIGRPSSYEQYF. In DNA, the CDR3 is TGTGCCATCAGAATCGGGAGACCCAGCTCCTACGAGCAGTACTTC.

Relative to its sample, this clone is medium-sized. The chain employs TRBV27 and TRBJ2-2; the match to TRBD1 covers 9 bases. Germline lookup yields CDR1 MNHEY and CDR2 SMNVEV (reference sequence). The V gene end was trimmed by 8 bases and the J gene end by 3 bases; junction bases not matched to a gene: 1. The CDR3 is made up of 13 amino acids. In DNA, the CDR3 is TGTGCCAGCTGGACAGGGGACACCGGGGAGCTGTTTTTT. This encodes CASWTGDTGELFF.

The chain uses TRBV14 and TRBJ2-3, with a weak D call TRBD2 (6 bases). The CDR3 loop spans 18 amino acids. V lost 0 bases to trimming and J lost 0 bases, with 16 bases between them. Germline values: CDR1 SGHDN, CDR2 FVKESK. The CDR3 sequence: CASSQEMGGWASTDTQYF. CDR3 coding DNA: TGTGCCAGCAGCCAAGAGATGGGAGGCTGGGCTAGCACAGATACGCAGTATTTT.

A word on this clone: A junction end diverges from the germline sequence, so it may reflect a read error. This chain uses TRBV29-1 with TRBJ1-4; 7 nucleotides align to TRBD1. Germline V gene data show CDR1 as SQVTM and CDR2 as ANQGSEA. This CDR3 spans 12 amino acids. The CDR3 DNA reads as TGTTCATTCAGGGGGGTTAATGAAAAACTGTTTTTT. This codes for CSFRGVNEKLFF.

The chain carries TRBV9 and TRBJ1-1, with TRBD1 as a possible D gene (5 bases). There are 16 residues in the CDR3. Looked up from germline, CDR1 is SGDLS and CDR2 is YYNGEE. V was shortened by 6 bases and J by 5 bases, with 23 bases between the two germline ends. The CDR3 protein is CASTPRVDEERTEAFF. CDR3 bases: TGTGCCAGCACCCCCAGGGTGGACGAAGAGAGGACTGAAGCTTTCTTT.

The chain combines TRBV4-1 with TRBJ2-7, with TRBD1 identical over 9 bases. Germline loops: CDR1 MGHRA, CDR2 YSYEKL. This CDR3 comprises 16 residues. Trimming removed 6 bases from V and 0 bases from J; junction bases left unmatched: 9. The DNA for the CDR3 is TGCGCCAGCAGACGGAAAGGACAGGGGCGCTCCTACGAGCAGTACTTC. Translated, it gives CASRRKGQGRSYEQYF.

This sequence joins TRBV5-1 and TRBJ1-1; D perhaps matches TRBD1 (5 bases). The V end lost 3 bases, the J end lost 4 bases, and 13 bases lay between the germline ends. Germline CDR1 reads SGHRS; CDR2 reads YFSETQ. This CDR3 has 14 amino acids. The CDR3 DNA sequence: TGCGCCAGCAGCTCCGGGGGAAGAGGCACTGAAGCTTTCTTT. Its protein product is CASSSGGRGTEAFF.

V is TRBV7-9 and J is TRBJ2-1; weak D call: TRBD2 (5 bases). Germline CDR1 reads SEHNR; CDR2 reads FQNEAQ (reference sequence). CDR3 length equals 13 residues. Trimming stripped 2 bases from V and 8 bases from J, with 10 bases between. The CDR3, as DNA: TGTGCCAGCAGCTTAACGCGGGTCCATGAGCAGTTCTTC. It encodes CASSLTRVHEQFF.